This TCR beta chain derives from a study of response to subunit inactivated influenza vaccine. Using its own MiXCR run on the RT-PCR reads, TCRdb lists one record per CDR3 protein. Of roughly 630,000 distinct CDR3 sequences listed, about 14% were seen once; the top ten hold 7.6%. General observations from the study: Only a handful of new T cells, the authors suggested, are recruited with each seasonal influenza vaccination.

On this clonotype: The antigen is undetermined.

The CDR3 loop spans 13 amino acids. V was pared by 3 bases and J by 8 bases, with 11 bases between. The germline V gene has CDR1 LNHDA and CDR2 SQIVND (reference sequence). This clonotype was sampled from a middle-aged man who received an inactivated influenza vaccine. The sequencing here drew on PBMCs from blood, taken 14 to 15 days before vaccination. The V call is TRBV19, the J call TRBJ2-1, with D unclear. The CDR3 region has the DNA TGTGCCAGTAGTATCGAGCGTCGGCATGAGCAGTTCTTC. It encodes CASSIERRHEQFF.